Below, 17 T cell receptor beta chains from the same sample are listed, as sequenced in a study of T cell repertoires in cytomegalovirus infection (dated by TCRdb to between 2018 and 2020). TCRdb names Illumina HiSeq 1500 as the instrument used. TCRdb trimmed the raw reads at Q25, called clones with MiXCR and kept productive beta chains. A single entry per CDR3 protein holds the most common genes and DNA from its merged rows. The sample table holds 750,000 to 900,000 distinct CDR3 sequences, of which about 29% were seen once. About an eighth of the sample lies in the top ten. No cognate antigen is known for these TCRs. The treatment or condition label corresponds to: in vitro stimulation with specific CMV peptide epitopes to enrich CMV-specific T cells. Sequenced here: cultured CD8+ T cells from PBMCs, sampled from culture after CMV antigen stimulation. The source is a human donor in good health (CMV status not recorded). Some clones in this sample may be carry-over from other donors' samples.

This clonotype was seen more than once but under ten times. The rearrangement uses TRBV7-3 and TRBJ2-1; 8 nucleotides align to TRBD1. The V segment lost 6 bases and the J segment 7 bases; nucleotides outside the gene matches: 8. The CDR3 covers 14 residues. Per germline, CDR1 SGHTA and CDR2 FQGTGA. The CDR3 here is CASSSRGRDNEQFF. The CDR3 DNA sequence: TGTGCCAGCAGTTCCAGGGGGCGAGATAATGAGCAGTTCTTC.

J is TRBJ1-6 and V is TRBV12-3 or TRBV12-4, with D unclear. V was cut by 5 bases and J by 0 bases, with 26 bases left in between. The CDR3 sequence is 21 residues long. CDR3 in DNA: TGTGCCAGCAGTCTATGGACCGCTAACAACCCTCTCAGCTCCTATAATTCACCCCTCCACTTT. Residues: CASSLWTANNPLSSYNSPLHF.

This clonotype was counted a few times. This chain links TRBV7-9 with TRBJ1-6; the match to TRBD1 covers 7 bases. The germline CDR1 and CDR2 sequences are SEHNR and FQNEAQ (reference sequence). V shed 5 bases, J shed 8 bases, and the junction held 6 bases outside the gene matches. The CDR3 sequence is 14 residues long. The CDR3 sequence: CASSPMDRYSPLHF. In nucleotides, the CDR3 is TGTGCCAGCAGCCCGATGGACAGGTATTCACCCCTCCACTTT.

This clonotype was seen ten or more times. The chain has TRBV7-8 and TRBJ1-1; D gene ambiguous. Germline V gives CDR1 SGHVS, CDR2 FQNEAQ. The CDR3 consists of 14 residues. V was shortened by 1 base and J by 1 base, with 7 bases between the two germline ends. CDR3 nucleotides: TGTGCCAGCAGCTTAGAACACCCGAACACTGAAGCTTTCTTT. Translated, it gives CASSLEHPNTEAFF.

Here the CDR3 reads CASSTRTDTNEKLFF. The DNA of the CDR3 is TGTGCCAGCAGTACCCGGACAGATACTAATGAAAAACTGTTTTTT. The chain carries TRBV28 and TRBJ1-4, with D perhaps TRBD1 (6 bases). The CDR3 is 15 amino acids. Trimming took off 5 bases at V and 2 bases at J, with 12 bases between the two ends. Germline V lookup: CDR1 MDHEN, CDR2 SYDVKM.

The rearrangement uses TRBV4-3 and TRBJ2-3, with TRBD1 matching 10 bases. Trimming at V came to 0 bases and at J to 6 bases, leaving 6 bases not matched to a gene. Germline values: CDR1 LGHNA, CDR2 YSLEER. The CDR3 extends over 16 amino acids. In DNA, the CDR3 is TGCGCCAGCAGCCAAGATGTAGACAGGGGGCGGGATACGCAGTATTTT. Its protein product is CASSQDVDRGRDTQYF.

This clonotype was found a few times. CDR3 nucleotides: TGCAGCGTTGAAACGGCCCTTCTGCGGTATGAGCAGTTCTTC. It encodes CSVETALLRYEQFF. The chain carries TRBV29-1 and TRBJ2-1; no definite D call. Per germline, CDR1 SQVTM and CDR2 ANQGSEA. V was trimmed by 2 bases and J by 8 bases, leaving 16 bases between them. The length of the CDR3 is 14 residues.

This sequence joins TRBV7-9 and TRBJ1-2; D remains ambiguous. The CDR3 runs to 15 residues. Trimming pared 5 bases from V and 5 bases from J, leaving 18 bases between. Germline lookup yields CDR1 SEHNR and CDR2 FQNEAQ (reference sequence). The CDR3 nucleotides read TGTGCCAGCAGCCCCGGACCGGTAACCCTATATGGCTACACCTTC. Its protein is CASSPGPVTLYGYTF.

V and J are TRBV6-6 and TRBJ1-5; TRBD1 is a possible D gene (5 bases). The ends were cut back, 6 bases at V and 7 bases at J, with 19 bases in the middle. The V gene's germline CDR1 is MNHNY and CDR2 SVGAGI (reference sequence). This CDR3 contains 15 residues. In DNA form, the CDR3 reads TGTGCCAGCAGAATGGGCGGGGCCATCCAACAGCCCCAGCATTTT. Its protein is CASRMGGAIQQPQHF.

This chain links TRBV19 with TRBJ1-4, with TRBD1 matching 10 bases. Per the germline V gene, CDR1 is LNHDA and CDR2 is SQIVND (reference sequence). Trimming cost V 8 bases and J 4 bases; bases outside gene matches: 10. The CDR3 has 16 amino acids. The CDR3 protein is CASGTGEGSNNEKLFF. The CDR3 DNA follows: TGTGCCAGTGGGACAGGGGAAGGATCCAATAATGAAAAACTGTTTTTT.

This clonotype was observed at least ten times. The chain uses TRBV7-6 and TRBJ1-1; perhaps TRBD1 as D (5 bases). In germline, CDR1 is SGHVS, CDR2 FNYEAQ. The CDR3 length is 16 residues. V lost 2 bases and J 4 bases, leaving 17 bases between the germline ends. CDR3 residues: CASSLNTLERGTEAFF. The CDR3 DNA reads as TGTGCCAGCAGCTTAAATACGTTGGAGAGGGGCACTGAAGCTTTCTTT.

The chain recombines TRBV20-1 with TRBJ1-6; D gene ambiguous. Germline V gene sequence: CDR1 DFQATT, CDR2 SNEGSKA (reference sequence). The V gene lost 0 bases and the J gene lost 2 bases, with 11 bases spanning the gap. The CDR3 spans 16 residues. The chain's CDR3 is CSARERPLPYNSPLHF. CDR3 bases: TGCAGTGCTAGAGAAAGGCCCCTACCCTATAATTCACCCCTCCACTTT.

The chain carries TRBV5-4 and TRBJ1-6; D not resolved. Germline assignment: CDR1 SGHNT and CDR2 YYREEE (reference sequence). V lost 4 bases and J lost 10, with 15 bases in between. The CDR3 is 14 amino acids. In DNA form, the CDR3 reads TGTGCCAGCAGCCCCCGGGCTAACTACTCACCCCTCCACTTT. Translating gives CASSPRANYSPLHF.

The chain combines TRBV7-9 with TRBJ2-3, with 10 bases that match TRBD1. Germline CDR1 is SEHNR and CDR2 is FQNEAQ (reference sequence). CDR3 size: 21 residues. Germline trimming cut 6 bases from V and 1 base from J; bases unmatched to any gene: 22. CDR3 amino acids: CASSYPPGDRGPRPGTDTQYF. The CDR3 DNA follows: TGTGCCAGCAGTTACCCTCCCGGGGACAGGGGTCCCCGACCCGGCACAGATACGCAGTATTTT.

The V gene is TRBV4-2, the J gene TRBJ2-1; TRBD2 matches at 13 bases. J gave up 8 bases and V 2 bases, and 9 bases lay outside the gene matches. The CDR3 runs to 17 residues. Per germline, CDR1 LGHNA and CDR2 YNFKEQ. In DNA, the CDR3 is TGTGCCAGCAGCCAACGACTAGCGGGGGGCCGGGGGGATGAGCAGTTCTTC. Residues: CASSQRLAGGRGDEQFF.

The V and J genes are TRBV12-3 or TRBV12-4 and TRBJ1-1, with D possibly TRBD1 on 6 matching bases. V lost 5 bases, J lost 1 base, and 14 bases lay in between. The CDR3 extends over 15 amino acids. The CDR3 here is CASSTGLQTNTEAFF. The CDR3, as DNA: TGTGCCAGCAGTACAGGGCTCCAAACGAACACTGAAGCTTTCTTT.

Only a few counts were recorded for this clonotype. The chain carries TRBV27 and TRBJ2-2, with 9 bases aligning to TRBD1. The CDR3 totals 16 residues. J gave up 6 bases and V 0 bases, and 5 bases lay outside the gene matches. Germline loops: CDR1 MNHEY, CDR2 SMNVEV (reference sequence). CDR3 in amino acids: CASSLSGTGYAGELFF. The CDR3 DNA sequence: TGTGCCAGCAGTTTATCTGGGACAGGGTATGCCGGGGAGCTGTTTTTT.